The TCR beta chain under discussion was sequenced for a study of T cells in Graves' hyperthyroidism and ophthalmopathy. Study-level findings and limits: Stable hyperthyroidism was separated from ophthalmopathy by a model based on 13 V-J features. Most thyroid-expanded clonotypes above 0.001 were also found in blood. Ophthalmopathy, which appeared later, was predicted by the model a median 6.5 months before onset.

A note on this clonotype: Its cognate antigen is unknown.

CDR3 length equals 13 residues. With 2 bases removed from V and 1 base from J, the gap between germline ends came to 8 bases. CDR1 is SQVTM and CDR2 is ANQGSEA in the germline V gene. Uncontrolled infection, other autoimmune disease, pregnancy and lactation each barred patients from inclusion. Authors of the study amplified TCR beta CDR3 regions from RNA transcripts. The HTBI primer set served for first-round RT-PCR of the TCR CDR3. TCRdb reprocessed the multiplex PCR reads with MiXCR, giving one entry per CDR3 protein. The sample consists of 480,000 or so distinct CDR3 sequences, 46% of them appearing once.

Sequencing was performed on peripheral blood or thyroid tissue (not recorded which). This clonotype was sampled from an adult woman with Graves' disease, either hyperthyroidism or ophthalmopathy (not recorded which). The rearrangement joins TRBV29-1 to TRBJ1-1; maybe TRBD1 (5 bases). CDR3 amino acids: CSVEFGANTEAFF. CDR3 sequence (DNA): TGCAGCGTTGAATTTGGGGCGAACACTGAAGCTTTCTTT.